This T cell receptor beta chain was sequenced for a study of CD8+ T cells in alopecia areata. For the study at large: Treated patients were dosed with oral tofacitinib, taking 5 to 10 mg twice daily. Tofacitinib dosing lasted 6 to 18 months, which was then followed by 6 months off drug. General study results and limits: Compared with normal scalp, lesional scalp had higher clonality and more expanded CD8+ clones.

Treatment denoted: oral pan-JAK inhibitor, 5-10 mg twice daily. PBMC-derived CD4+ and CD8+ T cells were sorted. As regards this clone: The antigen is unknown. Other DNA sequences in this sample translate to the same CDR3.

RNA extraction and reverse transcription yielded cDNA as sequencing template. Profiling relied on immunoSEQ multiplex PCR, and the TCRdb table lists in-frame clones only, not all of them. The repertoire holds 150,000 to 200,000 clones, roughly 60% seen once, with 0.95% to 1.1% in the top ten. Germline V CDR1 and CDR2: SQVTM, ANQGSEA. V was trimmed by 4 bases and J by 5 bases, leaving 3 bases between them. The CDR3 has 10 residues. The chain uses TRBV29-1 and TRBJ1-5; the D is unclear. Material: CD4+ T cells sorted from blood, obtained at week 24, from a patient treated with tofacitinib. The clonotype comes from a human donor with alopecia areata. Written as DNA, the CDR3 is TGCAGCGTTGGGGATCAGCCCCAGCATTTT. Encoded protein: CSVGDQPQHF.